The entry below describes one T cell receptor (beta chain). Sequencing was performed with immunoSEQ multiplex PCR; in TCRdb, only in-frame clones are kept and a portion is missing. The table lists fewer than 40,000 clones, about 82% of them singletons. These data come from a study of T cells in tuberculosis. Overall study: Blood was taken before or within 7 days of anti-tuberculosis therapy.

The germline V and J ends were trimmed by 6 bases and 4 bases, with 4 bases remaining between them. The CDR3 spans 11 residues. Germline-derived CDR1 and CDR2 are SGHKS and YYEKEE (reference sequence). Time point in this sample: new active TB diagnosis, blood taken before or within 7 days of starting treatment. This TCR was recovered from an adult with tuberculosis. The rearrangement uses TRBV5-5 and TRBJ2-2; no clear D. Here the sequenced sample was PBMCs, taken at tuberculosis diagnosis. The CDR3 protein is CASIRTGELFF. CDR3 in DNA: TGTGCCAGCATCCGCACCGGGGAGCTGTTTTTT.